This T cell receptor (beta chain) appears in the sequencing data of a study of blood T cell repertoires in COVID-19. In the study overall: PBMCs, B-cell-depleted T cells, or T cells provided the cDNA or gDNA that made up the material.

Authors' methods: The assay estimated nucleated cells by amplifying reference gene primers. Profiled with immunoSEQ multiplex PCR; TCRdb holds only in-frame clones, not every one. V, J and clone size are those of that table, while D and trimming were read from the DNA. In the table there are 50,000 to 65,000 clones, under 80% of which are singletons. V was shortened by 7 bases and J by 6 bases, with 11 bases between the two germline ends. The CDR3 sequence is 13 residues long. Germline V gene sequence: CDR1 SGHRS, CDR2 YFSETQ. Those designated as exposed participants met a COVID-19 case within 2 weeks before study entry.

The source is a woman in her sixties who had been exposed to COVID-19. V gene TRBV5-1 combines with J gene TRBJ1-6; D remains ambiguous. Source material: PBMCs or T cells enriched from blood (not recorded which). The DNA for the CDR3 is TGCGCCAGCCACCGGGAAATTAATTCACCCCTCCACTTT. Encoded protein: CASHREINSPLHF.